This entry lists 12 T cell receptor beta chains sequenced from one sample in a study of T cells after yellow fever vaccination. TCRdb used MiXCR to reprocess the 5' RACE reads, holding one entry per CDR3 protein. This sample carries approximately 300,000 distinct CDR3 sequences, roughly 10% of them seen once, and the ten largest clones take about 3.3%. Sequencing was performed on CD4+ T cells sorted from PBMCs, taken 45 days after the yellow fever booster vaccination. These receptors came from a man between 18 and 29 years old who received the YFV17D yellow fever vaccine.

The chain joins TRBV24-1 to TRBJ2-3, with D perhaps matching TRBD1 (6 bases). Germline V gene sequence: CDR1 KGHDR, CDR2 SFDVKD. V was cut by 2 bases and J by 0 bases, with 11 bases left in between. This CDR3 is 16 amino acids long. The CDR3 here is CATSDSPGDSTDTQYF. CDR3 nucleotides: TGTGCCACCAGTGATTCGCCAGGGGACAGCACAGATACGCAGTATTTT.

This clonotype occurred a few times. The rearrangement links TRBV7-6 to TRBJ2-1; 10 bases align to TRBD2. V was clipped by 5 bases and J by 4 bases; unmatched bases: 11. CDR1 and CDR2 (germline): SGHVS, FNYEAQ. This CDR3 comprises 17 residues. DNA for the CDR3: TGTGCCAGCAGCCCCCGATATAGCGGGGGGATTTACAATGAGCAGTTCTTC. Protein product: CASSPRYSGGIYNEQFF. Full variable domain (remainder filled in from reference TRBV7-6 and TRBJ2-1): GAGVSQSPRYKVTKRGQDVALRCDPISGHVSLYWYRQALGQGPEFLTYFNYEAQQDKSGLPNDRFSAERPEGSISTLTIQRTEQRDSAMYRCASSPRYSGGIYNEQFFGPGTRLTVL.

The chain is built from TRBV2 and TRBJ2-3, with D possibly TRBD1 on 5 matching bases. The CDR3 length is 15 residues. V lost 5 bases to trimming and J lost 1 base, with 13 bases between them. Germline lookup yields CDR1 SNHLY and CDR2 FYNNEI. Here the CDR3 DNA reads TGTGCCAGCAGTTCACGACAGTGGGGCACAGATACGCAGTATTTT. Translated, it gives CASSSRQWGTDTQYF.

This clonotype was counted only a few times. This rearrangement joins TRBV5-1 to TRBJ2-5; weak D call: TRBD1 (5 bases). V lost 0 bases and J lost 4, with 7 bases in between. The CDR3 covers 13 residues. Germline lookup yields CDR1 SGHRS and CDR2 YFSETQ. In nucleotides, the CDR3 is TGCGCCAGCAGCTTGGACAGGTTAGAGACCCAGTACTTC. Translating it yields CASSLDRLETQYF. Complete variable domain (other parts from reference TRBV5-1 and TRBJ2-5): KAGVTQTPRYLIKTRGQQVTLSCSPISGHRSVSWYQQTPGQGLQFLFEYFSETQRNKGNFPGRFSGRQFSNSRSEMNVSTLELGDSALYLCASSLDRLETQYFGPGTRLLVL.

This clonotype was counted a few times. V gene TRBV30 combines with J gene TRBJ1-4, with D hard to call. The CDR3 is 12 residues long. Per the germline V gene, CDR1 is GTSNPN and CDR2 is SVGIG (reference sequence). The germline V and J ends were trimmed by 0 bases and 7 bases, with 6 bases remaining between them. CDR3 bases: TGTGCCTGGAGTGTATTGCGTGAAAAACTGTTTTTT. Translated: CAWSVLREKLFF.

The genes are TRBV20-1 and TRBJ1-2, with 8 bases lining up with TRBD1. Germline V gives CDR1 DFQATT, CDR2 SNEGSKA (reference sequence). The CDR3 is made up of 14 amino acids. V gave up 0 bases and J gave up 8 bases; unmatched junction bases: 8. In DNA form, the CDR3 reads TGCAGTGCTAGAGATCGACAGGGGCCCATGGGCTACACCTTC. As protein: CSARDRQGPMGYTF.

V gene TRBV5-1 combines with J gene TRBJ1-5, with TRBD1 matching over 7 bases. The germline V gene encodes CDR1 SGHRS and CDR2 YFSETQ. This CDR3 comprises 14 residues. The J segment lost 6 bases and the V segment lost 2 bases, leaving 5 bases of the junction unmatched. The CDR3 region is CASSFTGDGQPQHF. The CDR3 DNA reads TGCGCCAGCAGCTTCACAGGGGACGGTCAGCCCCAGCATTTT. Drawing the rest from reference TRBV5-1 and TRBJ1-5, the complete variable domain is KAGVTQTPRYLIKTRGQQVTLSCSPISGHRSVSWYQQTPGQGLQFLFEYFSETQRNKGNFPGRFSGRQFSNSRSEMNVSTLELGDSALYLCASSFTGDGQPQHFGDGTRLSIL.

This clonotype was counted only a few times. The chain employs TRBV18 and TRBJ1-1, with TRBD1 as a possible D gene (5 bases). Trimming cost V 2 bases and J 4 bases, with 14 bases left between them. CDR1 is KGHSH and CDR2 is LQKENI in the germline V gene. This CDR3 is built from 15 residues. CDR3 sequence reads: CASSPTGGKGTEAFF. The DNA of the CDR3 is TGTGCCAGCTCACCAACAGGCGGGAAAGGCACTGAAGCTTTCTTT.

In its sample, this clonotype was seen many times. V usage is TRBV11-2 and J usage is TRBJ2-3, with 10 nucleotides matching TRBD2. V lost 1 base to trimming and J lost 1 base; unmatched junction nucleotides: 5. The CDR3 sequence is 17 residues long. CDR1 SGHAT and CDR2 FQNNGV come from the germline V gene. CDR3 loop: CASSLGASGGRTDTQYF. In nucleotides, the CDR3 is TGTGCCAGCAGCTTAGGGGCTAGCGGGGGCCGCACAGATACGCAGTATTTT.

This chain joins TRBV19 and TRBJ1-5; weak D call: TRBD1 (6 bases). V gave up 2 bases and J gave up 6 bases, with 11 bases separating them. The germline CDR1 and CDR2 sequences are LNHDA and SQIVND (reference sequence). The CDR3 covers 14 residues. CDR3 coding DNA: TGTGCCAGTAGTATAAGGGGGTCGGCTCAGCCCCAGCATTTT. The encoded protein is CASSIRGSAQPQHF.

V usage is TRBV28 and J usage is TRBJ2-3; D gene uncertain. The CDR3 is made up of 13 amino acids. Germline V gives CDR1 MDHEN, CDR2 SYDVKM. V was trimmed by 4 bases and J by 3 bases, leaving 8 bases between them. Here the CDR3 DNA reads TGTGCCAGCAGTTCAAGCGAGACAGATACGCAGTATTTT. Protein sequence: CASSSSETDTQYF.

This chain links TRBV27 with TRBJ1-2, with unresolved D. In germline, CDR1 is MNHEY, CDR2 SMNVEV (reference sequence). V was clipped by 6 bases and J by 12 bases, with 20 bases between them. CDR3 length equals 13 residues. This CDR3 is CASSPRNPRVHTF. CDR3 sequence (DNA): TGTGCCAGCAGCCCCCGTAACCCCCGCGTGCACACCTTC.